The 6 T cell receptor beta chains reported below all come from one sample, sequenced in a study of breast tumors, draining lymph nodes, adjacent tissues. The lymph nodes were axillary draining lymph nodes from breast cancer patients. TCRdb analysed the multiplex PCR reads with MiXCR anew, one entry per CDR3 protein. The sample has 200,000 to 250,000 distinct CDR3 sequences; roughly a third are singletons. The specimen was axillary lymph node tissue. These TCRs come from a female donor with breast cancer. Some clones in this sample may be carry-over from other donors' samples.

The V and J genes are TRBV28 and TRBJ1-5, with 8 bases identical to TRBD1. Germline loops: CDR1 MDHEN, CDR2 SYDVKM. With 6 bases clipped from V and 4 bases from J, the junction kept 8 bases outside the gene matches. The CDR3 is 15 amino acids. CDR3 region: CASSWTGYGNQPQHF. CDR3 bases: TGTGCCAGCAGCTGGACAGGGTACGGGAATCAGCCCCAGCATTTT.

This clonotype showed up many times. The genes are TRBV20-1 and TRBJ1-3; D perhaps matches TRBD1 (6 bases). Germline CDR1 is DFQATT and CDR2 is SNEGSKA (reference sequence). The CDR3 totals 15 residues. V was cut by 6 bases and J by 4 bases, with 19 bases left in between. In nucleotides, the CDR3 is TGCAGTGCGCCAGTAAACAGGGTAGCGGGAAACACCATATATTTT. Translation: CSAPVNRVAGNTIYF.

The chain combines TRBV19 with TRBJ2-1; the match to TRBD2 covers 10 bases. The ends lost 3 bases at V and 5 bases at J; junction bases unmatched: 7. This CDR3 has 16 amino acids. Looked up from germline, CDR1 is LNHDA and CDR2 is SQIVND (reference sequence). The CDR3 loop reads CASSIQGTSANNEQFF. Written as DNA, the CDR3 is TGTGCCAGTAGTATTCAAGGGACTAGCGCCAACAATGAGCAGTTCTTC.

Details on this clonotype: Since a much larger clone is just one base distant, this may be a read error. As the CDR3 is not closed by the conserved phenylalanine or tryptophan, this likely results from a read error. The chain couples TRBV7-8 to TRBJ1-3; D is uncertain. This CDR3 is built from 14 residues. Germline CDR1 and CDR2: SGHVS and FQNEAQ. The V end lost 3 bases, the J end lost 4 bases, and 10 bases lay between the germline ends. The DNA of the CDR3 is TGTGCCAGCAGCTTTGACATGACAGGAAACACCATATATCTT. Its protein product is CASSFDMTGNTIYL.

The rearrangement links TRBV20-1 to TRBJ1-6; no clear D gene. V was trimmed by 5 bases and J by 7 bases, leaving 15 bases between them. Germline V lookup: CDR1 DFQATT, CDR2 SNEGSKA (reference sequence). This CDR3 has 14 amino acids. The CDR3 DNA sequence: TGCAGTGCTTCCCCGCATCCGGGGAATTCACCCCTCCACTTT. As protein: CSASPHPGNSPLHF.

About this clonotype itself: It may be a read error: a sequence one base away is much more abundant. The CDR3 here is CSARDRPNYAYTF. CDR3 nucleotides: TGCAGTGCTAGAGATAGACCTAACTATGCCTACACCTTC. The rearrangement uses TRBV20-1 and TRBJ1-2; D ambiguous. Germline V gene sequence: CDR1 DFQATT, CDR2 SNEGSKA (reference sequence). The CDR3 sequence is 13 residues long.